A single sample gave rise to the 5 T cell receptor beta chains below, sequenced in a study of T cell responses to AZD1222 COVID-19 vaccine. The data were produced by immunoSEQ multiplex PCR, yet TCRdb's version contains in-frame clones alone and is incomplete. The sample holds 120,000 or so clones, roughly 87% seen once. Sample: peripheral blood, taken on day 0 of AZD1222 vaccination. The receptors stem from an adult in good health.

The chain links TRBV28 to TRBJ1-1; D uncertain. Germline V CDR1 and CDR2: MDHEN, SYDVKM. This CDR3 spans 11 amino acids. The germline V and J ends were trimmed by 3 bases and 5 bases, with 4 bases remaining between them. This CDR3 is CASSFETEAFF. DNA for the CDR3: TGTGCCAGCAGTTTTGAAACTGAAGCTTTCTTT.

The V gene is TRBV29-1, the J gene TRBJ2-2; D unresolved. CDR1 SQVTM and CDR2 ANQGSEA come from the germline V gene. The CDR3 loop spans 15 amino acids. V dropped 6 bases and J dropped 3 bases, with 17 bases sitting between them. Written as DNA, the CDR3 is TGCAGCGTGAATAGAGGATCCCGGGACACCGGGGAGCTGTTTTTT. Residues: CSVNRGSRDTGELFF.

This clone was detected once. The rearrangement joins TRBV27 to TRBJ1-1; no reliable D call. Per the germline V gene, CDR1 is MNHEY and CDR2 is SMNVEV (reference sequence). The CDR3 totals 14 residues. Trimming removed 6 bases at V and 0 bases at J, with 11 bases between. The CDR3 DNA follows: TGTGCCAGCAGCATGGGATTAATGAACACTGAAGCTTTCTTT. This sequence encodes CASSMGLMNTEAFF.

This chain joins TRBV18 and TRBJ2-2, with 10 bases fitting TRBD1. Germline loops: CDR1 KGHSH, CDR2 LQKENI. Trimming removed 4 bases from V and 7 bases from J; junction bases left unmatched: 6. CDR3 length: 15 amino acids. CDR3 coding DNA: TGTGCCAGCTCACAGACGGGACAGGGGAACGGGGAGCTGTTTTTT. Translated: CASSQTGQGNGELFF.

The chain employs TRBV28 and TRBJ1-3, with TRBD1 matching over 9 bases. The CDR3 has 16 residues. V lost 5 bases, J lost 3 bases, and 8 bases stayed unmatched. CDR1 MDHEN and CDR2 SYDVKM come from the germline V gene. This CDR3 reads CASSLPGQGVGNTIYF. The CDR3 DNA follows: TGTGCCAGCAGTCTACCGGGACAGGGAGTTGGAAACACCATATATTTT. Using reference TRBV28 and TRBJ1-3 for the parts outside the CDR3, the full variable domain is DVKVTQSSRYLVKRTGEKVFLECVQDMDHENMFWYRQDPGLGLRLIYFSYDVKMKEKGDIPEGYSVSREKKERFSLILESASTNQTSMYLCASSLPGQGVGNTIYFGEGSWLTVV.